The T cell receptor beta chain described here comes from a study of T cells after yellow fever vaccination (dated by TCRdb to 2018 to 2020). For the wider study: The SMART-Seq v4 Ultra Low Input RNA kit was used to prepare libraries from fractions with low cell numbers. To follow T-cell clones before and after primary and booster YFV17D yellow fever vaccination, bulk TCR alpha and beta repertoires were sequenced over time. Two healthy male donors, one aged 18 to 30 and one aged 30 to 39 years, were included in the cohort. Bulk PBMC replicates and cell subsets were isolated from blood drawn at multiple timepoints before and after both primary and secondary immunization.

What the authors observed across the whole study: A small fraction of clonotypes appeared in both the CD4 and CD8 compartments, likely as a result of convergent recombination. Compared with the primary T-cell response, the secondary T-cell response was faster but weaker, reaching its peak on day 5 rather than on day 15. Because only a couple of donors were included in the study, the extent to which the findings can be generalized is limited. Computational filtering was needed because FACS-sorted repertoires could contain abundant contaminating clonotypes from the bulk population. After the booster, most clones that had expanded after primary vaccination were detected again (almost 97% of CD4 and around nine tenths of CD8), suggesting broad maintenance of memory.

The treatment or condition tag for this specimen amounts to: live attenuated yellow fever vaccine strain. At each blood-draw timepoint, two biological replicates of bulk PBMCs were obtained. PBMCs were isolated from peripheral blood using a standard Ficoll-Paque protocol. TriZol was used to extract RNA from bulk PBMCs, CD4 and CD8 fractions, and dextramer-positive and dextramer-negative fractions. This clonotype was found a few times. Its antigen is currently not known. Within one base of it there is no much larger clone, and no base qualities were kept. CDR1 and CDR2, looked up from the germline V gene, are SGHRS and YFSETQ. The CDR3 numbers 19 residues from cysteine through phenylalanine. The DNA shown is the 57-base CDR3, in frame from base 1. Clipping removes 0 bases from V and 0 bases from J, with 9 as the unmatched junction base count. TCR cDNA was synthesized by 5'RACE template switching, which introduced a universal primer site and unique molecular identifiers. Priming for cDNA synthesis came from both the TCR alpha and TCR beta constant segments. Library amplification involved two PCR steps, and the second step added sample barcodes and sequencing adapters. Libraries were sequenced on Illumina HiSeq 2500 (2x100 bp) or NovaSeq (2x150 bp). The published analysis was carried out like this. Demultiplexing of reads and collapsing into UMI consensus sequences were performed with MIGEC, and V(D)J alignment was carried out with MiXCR. Vaccine-responding clonotypes were defined with edgeR using replicate PBMC samples, requiring FDR below 0.01 and a log2 fold change above 5 up to day 15. Each bulk clonotype was labeled CD4 or CD8 based on which sequenced repertoire, CD4 or CD8, contained the clonotype at higher abundance. TCRdb reprocessing: public reads trimmed at Q25 with fastp, clones called with MiXCR, in-frame beta chains kept. For every CDR3 protein sequence, its rows merge into one entry that carries the most common genes and DNA. None of the V and J calls come from the authors' own analysis; TCRdb made them. For this sample the table gives 400,000 to 650,000 distinct CDR3 sequences, of which 20% to 25% were detected only once. About a sixth of the sample is taken by the ten largest.

The material was PBMCs, obtained approximately 20 days after the first yellow fever vaccination. This TCR derives from a man aged 18 to 29 who received the YFV17D yellow fever vaccine. Recombination linked TRBV5-1 to TRBJ2-1; TRBD2 lines up with 10 middle nucleotides. In nucleotides, the sequence is TGCGCCAGCAGCTTGGCGGCTAGCGGGGGCCTACCCTCCTACAATGAGCAGTTCTTC. Its product reads: CASSLAASGGLPSYNEQFF.